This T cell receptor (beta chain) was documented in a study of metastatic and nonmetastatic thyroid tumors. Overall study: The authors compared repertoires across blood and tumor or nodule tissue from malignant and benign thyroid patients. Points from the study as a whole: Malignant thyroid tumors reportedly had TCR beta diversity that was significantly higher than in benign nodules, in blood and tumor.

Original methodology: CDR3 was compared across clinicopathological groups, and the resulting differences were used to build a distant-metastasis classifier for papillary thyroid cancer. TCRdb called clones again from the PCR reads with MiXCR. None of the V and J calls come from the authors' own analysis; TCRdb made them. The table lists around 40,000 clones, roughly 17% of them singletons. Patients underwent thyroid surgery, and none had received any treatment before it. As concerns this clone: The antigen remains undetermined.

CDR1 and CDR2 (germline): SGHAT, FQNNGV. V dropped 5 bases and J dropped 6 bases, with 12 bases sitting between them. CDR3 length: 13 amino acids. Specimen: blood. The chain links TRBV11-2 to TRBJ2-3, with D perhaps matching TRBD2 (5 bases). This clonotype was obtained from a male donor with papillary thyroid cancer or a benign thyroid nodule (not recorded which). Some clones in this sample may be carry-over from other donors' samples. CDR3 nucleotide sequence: TGTGCCAGCAGCCCCGACTCTAGCGATACGCAGTATTTT. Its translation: CASSPDSSDTQYF.